The sequence of this T cell receptor (beta chain) was determined in a study of blood T cell repertoires in COVID-19. At the level of the study: Donors in the United States, Italy and Spain gave samples during acute or convalescent COVID-19.

V was pared by 1 base and J by 4 bases, with 14 bases between. This CDR3 region has 16 residues. Germline lookup yields CDR1 LNHDA and CDR2 SQIVND (reference sequence). Measured with immunoSEQ multiplex PCR; TCRdb has only the in-frame clones, and not every one. The sample has about 220,000 clones, 88% seen once; the top ten hold roughly 2.5%. The J gene is TRBJ1-5, the V gene TRBV19, with D tentatively TRBD1 (6 bases). Sequenced input: PBMCs or T cells enriched from blood (not recorded which). This receptor was identified in a woman aged 40 to 55 with acute COVID-19. CDR3 DNA sequence: TGTGCCAGTAGTATAGTCCCGGGCAGGGGAAATCAGCCCCAGCATTTT. As protein: CASSIVPGRGNQPQHF.